Below are 16 T cell receptor beta chains sequenced from a single sample in a study of T-cell reconstitution after alpha-beta-depleted transplantation in children. Library preparation (for TCRbeta) was performed with unique molecular identifiers. TCRdb re-called the PCR reads with MiXCR, one entry per CDR3 protein. The table records some 530,000 distinct CDR3 sequences, approximately 12% of them present only once. Sequenced here: PBMCs from the stem cell graft donor, sampled from the stem cell graft. These receptors were taken from a human donor who donated a stem cell graft to a child with combined immunodeficiency.

This clonotype was observed many times. The chain carries TRBV29-1 and TRBJ2-7; D might be TRBD1 (6 bases). V was shortened by 4 bases and J by 1 base, with 8 bases between the two germline ends. CDR1 and CDR2 (germline): SQVTM, ANQGSEA. CDR3 length: 12 residues. Here the CDR3 reads CSVGQASYEQYF. In DNA, the CDR3 is TGCAGCGTTGGACAGGCGTCCTACGAGCAGTACTTC.

V usage is TRBV9 and J usage is TRBJ2-1; D possibly corresponds to TRBD1 (6 bases). The CDR3 runs to 15 residues. Germline V lookup: CDR1 SGDLS, CDR2 YYNGEE. Trimming removed 3 bases from V and 4 bases from J, with 14 bases in between. This CDR3 reads CASSAQGKGYNEQFF. CDR3 DNA: TGTGCCAGCAGCGCCCAGGGGAAGGGATACAATGAGCAGTTCTTC.

The CDR3 is CASSSGPGSGANVLTF. The DNA of the CDR3 is TGTGCCAGCAGCTCAGGACCGGGCTCTGGGGCCAACGTCCTGACTTTC. The genes are TRBV11-1 and TRBJ2-6; D is unclear. V was clipped by 4 bases and J by 0 bases, with 10 bases between them. The germline CDR1 and CDR2 sequences are SGHAT and FQDESV (reference sequence). The CDR3 has 16 residues.

The rearrangement uses TRBV12-3 or TRBV12-4 and TRBJ2-7, with a tentative D call TRBD1 (5 bases). Trimming removed 5 bases from V and 5 bases from J, with 10 bases in between. This CDR3 contains 12 residues. The CDR3 nucleotides read TGTGCCAGCAGTCAAACAGGCGACGAGCAGTACTTC. This codes for CASSQTGDEQYF.

This clonotype was recorded many times. The gene calls are TRBV7-3 and TRBJ2-3; unclear D gene. The CDR3 totals 14 residues. V lost 5 bases to trimming and J lost 4 bases, with 13 bases between them. CDR1 is SGHTA, CDR2 FQGTGA, per germline. CDR3 sequence: CASSPGSDADTQYF. CDR3 DNA: TGTGCCAGCAGCCCCGGAAGCGACGCAGATACGCAGTATTTT.

V and J are TRBV10-3 and TRBJ2-2; perhaps TRBD1 as D (5 bases). Per the germline V gene, CDR1 is ENHRY and CDR2 is SYGVKD. The CDR3 length is 16 residues. Trimming pared 0 bases from V and 3 bases from J, leaving 11 bases between. CDR3 residues: CAISESWGDDTGELFF. The CDR3 DNA follows: TGTGCCATCAGTGAGTCCTGGGGCGATGACACCGGGGAGCTGTTTTTT.

This clonotype showed up just a few times. The genes are TRBV7-2 and TRBJ1-5; no clear D gene. The CDR3 is 12 residues long. Trimming removed 6 bases from V and 0 bases from J, with 3 bases in between. Germline V gene sequence: CDR1 SGHTA, CDR2 FQGNSA. The CDR3 protein is CASSNSNQPQHF. CDR3 DNA sequence: TGTGCCAGCAGTAATAGCAATCAGCCCCAGCATTTT.

This rearrangement joins TRBV6-2 or TRBV6-3 to TRBJ2-3; 8 nucleotides match TRBD1. Germline CDR1 is MNHEY and CDR2 is SVGEGT. The CDR3 is 15 amino acids. Trimming removed 2 bases from V and 5 bases from J; junction bases left unmatched: 6. DNA of the CDR3: TGTGCCAGCAGTTACGGGGGGACAGGCCGAGATACGCAGTATTTT. It yields the protein CASSYGGTGRDTQYF.

In this sample, this clonotype turned up many times. The CDR3 coding sequence is TGTGCCAGCAGCCCATTCCACGGACTAGGGCAAGAGACCCAGTACTTC. Residues: CASSPFHGLGQETQYF. The chain has TRBV6-1 and TRBJ2-5; 7 bases are a match to TRBD2. The CDR3 runs 16 residues. The ends lost 6 bases at V and 2 bases at J; junction bases unmatched: 12. CDR1 and CDR2 from the germline V gene are MNHNS and SASEGT.

The chain carries TRBV10-2 and TRBJ1-5; D possibly corresponds to TRBD1 (6 bases). The CDR3 covers 13 residues. V lost 10 bases and J 2 bases, leaving 12 bases between the germline ends. CDR1 and CDR2 from the germline V gene are WSHSY and SAAADI. In DNA, the CDR3 is TGCGCCACACAGGGTAACGGCAATCAGCCCCAGCATTTT. Its translation is CATQGNGNQPQHF.

This clonotype has at least ten counts. The rearrangement uses TRBV7-2 and TRBJ2-5; TRBD2 agrees at 11 bases. CDR3 length: 14 amino acids. Germline V gene sequence: CDR1 SGHTA, CDR2 FQGNSA. Trimming at V came to 3 bases and at J to 5 bases, leaving 2 bases not matched to a gene. The CDR3 loop reads CASSFSGGGETQYF. CDR3 DNA sequence: TGTGCCAGCAGCTTTAGCGGGGGGGGGGAGACCCAGTACTTC.

This clonotype was picked up many times. The J gene is TRBJ2-1, the V gene TRBV27; TRBD2 agrees at 11 bases. With 3 bases clipped from V and 7 bases from J, the junction kept 5 bases outside the gene matches. Germline V gene sequence: CDR1 MNHEY, CDR2 SMNVEV (reference sequence). The CDR3 consists of 15 residues. CDR3: CASSLASGRSNEQFF. The CDR3 DNA reads as TGTGCCAGCAGTTTGGCTAGCGGGAGGTCTAATGAGCAGTTCTTC.

Only a few counts were recorded for this clonotype. The chain joins TRBV7-2 to TRBJ2-7; TRBD1 or TRBD2 may be the D gene (5 bases each). Trimming cost V 5 bases and J 6 bases, with 17 bases left between them. Germline CDR1 and CDR2: SGHTA and FQGNSA. This CDR3 spans 14 amino acids. The CDR3 coding sequence is TGTGCCAGCAGCCGGGGCCCGCTGTTGAGCGAGCAGTACTTC. Translating gives CASSRGPLLSEQYF.

This clonotype was found many times. The chain combines TRBV20-1 with TRBJ2-2, with 9 bases identical to TRBD2. V was clipped by 6 bases and J by 6 bases; unmatched bases: 8. This CDR3 is built from 14 residues. Germline CDR1 is DFQATT and CDR2 is SNEGSKA (reference sequence). The CDR3 DNA sequence: TGCAGTGCAAAAGAGCGGGGGGAAGCCGGGGAGCTGTTTTTT. Its protein is CSAKERGEAGELFF.

This clonotype was detected a few times. J is TRBJ2-3 and V is TRBV11-2; TRBD2 matches at 15 bases. CDR3 length: 19 residues. The V gene end was trimmed by 1 base and the J gene end by 3 bases; junction bases not matched to a gene: 8. Per the germline V gene, CDR1 is SGHAT and CDR2 is FQNNGV. Here the CDR3 reads CASSLGAGLAGGRTDTQYF. In DNA form, the CDR3 reads TGTGCCAGCAGCTTAGGGGCTGGACTAGCGGGGGGGCGGACAGATACGCAGTATTTT.

The V and J genes are TRBV20-1 and TRBJ2-3, with TRBD1 matching over 10 bases. There are 14 residues in the CDR3. V shed 3 bases and J 3 bases; nucleotides not matched to a gene: 3. CDR1 and CDR2 from the germline V gene are DFQATT and SNEGSKA (reference sequence). CDR3 nucleotides: TGCAGTGCTAGGACAGGGGGCGAAACAGATACGCAGTATTTT. Its protein is CSARTGGETDTQYF.